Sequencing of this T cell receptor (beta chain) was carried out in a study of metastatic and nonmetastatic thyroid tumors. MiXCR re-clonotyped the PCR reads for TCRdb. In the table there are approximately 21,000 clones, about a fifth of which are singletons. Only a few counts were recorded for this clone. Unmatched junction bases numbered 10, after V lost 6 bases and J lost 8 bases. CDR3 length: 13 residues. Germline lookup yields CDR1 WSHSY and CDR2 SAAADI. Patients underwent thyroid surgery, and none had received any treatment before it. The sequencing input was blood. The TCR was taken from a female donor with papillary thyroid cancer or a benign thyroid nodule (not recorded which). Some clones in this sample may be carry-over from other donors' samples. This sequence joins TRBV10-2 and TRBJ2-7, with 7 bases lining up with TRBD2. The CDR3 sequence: CASRGGKGVKQYF. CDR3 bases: TGCGCCAGCAGGGGAGGGAAAGGGGTTAAGCAGTACTTC.